This T cell receptor beta chain originates from a study of T cells after yellow fever vaccination. TCRdb re-derived calls from the 5' RACE reads in MiXCR, one entry per CDR3 protein. The profile covers approximately 550,000 distinct CDR3 sequences, with about 19% appearing a single time and roughly an eighth taken by the ten largest. Germline loops: CDR1 SNHLY, CDR2 FYNNEI. The CDR3 is 16 amino acids. After removal of 6 bases from V and 8 bases from J, the junction contained 13 bases not matched to a gene. The source of this sequence is a man younger than 40 who received the YFV17D yellow fever vaccine. J is TRBJ2-1 and V is TRBV2; 10 positions agree with TRBD2. Sequences were derived from PBMCs, sampled 15 days after the yellow fever booster vaccination. CDR3 protein: CASSHEMASGSDEQFF. As DNA, the CDR3 is TGTGCCAGCAGCCATGAAATGGCTAGCGGGAGCGATGAGCAGTTCTTC.